This T cell receptor beta chain came from a study of metastatic and nonmetastatic thyroid tumors. Original handling: What underpinned the distant-metastasis classifier for papillary thyroid cancer was the set of CDR3 differences across clinicopathological groups. TCRdb used MiXCR to call clones anew from the PCR reads. These V and J calls rely on TCRdb rather than the paper's analysis. Seen here are tens of thousands of clones, 12% observed once, and the top ten hold roughly 9.6%. This clone has just a few counts. Ahead of thyroid surgery, no patient had received treatment of any kind. Source material: tumor tissue. The clonotype originates from a female donor with papillary thyroid cancer or a benign thyroid nodule (not recorded which). Some clones in this sample may be carry-over from other donors' samples.

CDR3 nucleotides: TGCAGCGTTGAACGGTACGGCGCGGGCACCGGGGAGCTGTTTTTT. This sequence encodes CSVERYGAGTGELFF. This chain joins TRBV29-1 and TRBJ2-2, with a possible D match to TRBD2 (5 bases). Germline CDR1 reads SQVTM; CDR2 reads ANQGSEA. The CDR3 has 15 amino acids. V gave up 2 bases and J gave up 4 bases, with 14 bases separating them.